The 22 T cell receptor beta chains in this list originate from one sample, sequenced in a study of cytomegalovirus exposure and HLA in healthy donors. PCR used 60 Vbeta primers and 13 Jbeta primers. The table came from immunoSEQ multiplex PCR; TCRdb's copy has only in-frame clones and leaves some out. The sample shows 150,000 to 200,000 clones, about three quarters of them seen only once. The specimen sequenced was PBMCs. These TCRs come from a man in his late teens or twenties in good health and CMV-seropositive.

V usage is TRBV15 and J usage is TRBJ1-5; D gene ambiguous. Germline V gene data show CDR1 as LNHNV and CDR2 as YYDKDF (reference sequence). The CDR3 consists of 16 residues. V lost 0 bases and J 8 bases, leaving 17 bases between the germline ends. DNA of the CDR3: TGTGCCACCAGCAGAGAATCGGTGGGTTTTCGGGAGCCCCAGCATTTT. Protein sequence: CATSRESVGFREPQHF.

The V and J genes are TRBV5-4 and TRBJ1-1, with D unresolved. CDR3 length equals 14 residues. The ends were cut back, 0 bases at V and 5 bases at J, with 11 bases in the middle. In germline, CDR1 is SGHNT, CDR2 YYREEE (reference sequence). CDR3 sequence (DNA): TGTGCCAGCAGCTTGGATCTGGGAGGGACTGAAGCTTTCTTT. Amino acid sequence: CASSLDLGGTEAFF. Supplemented by reference TRBV5-4 and TRBJ1-1, the full variable domain reads ETGVTQSPTHLIKTRGQQVTLRCSSQSGHNTVSWYQQALGQGPQFIFQYYREEENGRGNFPPRFSGLQFPNYSSELNVNALELDDSALYLCASSLDLGGTEAFFGQGTRLTVV.

V gene TRBV5-6 combines with J gene TRBJ2-3; possibly TRBD2 for D (8 bases). This CDR3 comprises 19 residues. Germline V gene lookup returns CDR1 SGHDT and CDR2 YYEEEE. The V and J ends lost 5 bases and 5 bases respectively, with 30 bases between them. CDR3 loop: CASSLPRTSGRQGGDTQYF. Here the CDR3 DNA reads TGTGCCAGCAGTCTTCCACGAACTAGCGGCCGACAGGGAGGAGATACGCAGTATTTT. Full variable domain (missing parts from reference TRBV5-6 and TRBJ2-3): DAGVTQSPTHLIKTRGQQVTLRCSPKSGHDTVSWYQQALGQGPQFIFQYYEEEERQRGNFPDRFSGHQFPNYSSELNVNALLLGDSALYLCASSLPRTSGRQGGDTQYFGPGTRLTVL.

The chain uses TRBV27 and TRBJ2-1; 7 nucleotides line up with TRBD2. CDR1 and CDR2 from the germline V gene are MNHEY and SMNVEV (reference sequence). Unmatched junction bases numbered 4, after V lost 5 bases and J lost 0 bases. This CDR3 is built from 15 residues. The CDR3 here is CASSRERGSYNEQFF. DNA for the CDR3: TGTGCCAGCAGTCGGGAGCGGGGCTCCTACAATGAGCAGTTCTTC.

The V call is TRBV5-6, the J call TRBJ2-3, with TRBD1 identical over 9 bases. V lost 2 bases, J lost 3 bases, and 1 base stayed unmatched. The CDR3 spans 14 residues. Germline V gene sequence: CDR1 SGHDT, CDR2 YYEEEE. The CDR3 region is CASSFGTGTDTQYF. In DNA, the CDR3 is TGTGCCAGCAGCTTCGGGACAGGGACAGATACGCAGTATTTT.

V usage is TRBV6-1 and J usage is TRBJ1-1, with no clear D. Germline CDR1 is MNHNS and CDR2 is SASEGT. This CDR3 has 15 residues. V was pared by 6 bases and J by 0 bases, with 14 bases between. Written as DNA, the CDR3 is TGTGCCAGCAGCCTTAACTCCTTCATGAACACTGAAGCTTTCTTT. It yields the protein CASSLNSFMNTEAFF.

The chain recombines TRBV9 with TRBJ2-2; D possibly corresponds to TRBD1 (6 bases). CDR1 SGDLS and CDR2 YYNGEE come from the germline V gene. This CDR3 spans 16 amino acids. The V end lost 2 bases, the J end lost 6 bases, and 17 bases lay between the germline ends. The CDR3 is CASSVGGRGTAGELFF. CDR3 in DNA: TGTGCCAGCAGCGTTGGTGGCAGGGGAACGGCCGGGGAGCTGTTTTTT. Using reference TRBV9 and TRBJ2-2 for the parts outside the CDR3, the full variable domain is DSGVTQTPKHLITATGQRVTLRCSPRSGDLSVYWYQQSLDQGLQFLIQYYNGEERAKGNILERFSAQQFPDLHSELNLSSLELGDSALYFCASSVGGRGTAGELFFGEGSRLTVL.

The chain carries TRBV7-9 and TRBJ1-2, with 7 bases that match TRBD1. J gave up 4 bases and V 4 bases, and 3 bases lay outside the gene matches. CDR1 is SEHNR and CDR2 is FQNEAQ in the germline V gene (reference sequence). The CDR3 runs 13 residues. CDR3: CASSYGQAYGYTF. CDR3 bases: TGTGCCAGCAGCTACGGACAGGCCTATGGCTACACCTTC.

In DNA form, the CDR3 reads TGCGCCAGCAGCAGGGGGGGGGATGAAAAACTGTTTTTT. Protein: CASSRGGDEKLFF. The V and J genes are TRBV4-1 and TRBJ1-4; a weak D match, TRBD1 (6 bases). CDR3 size: 13 residues. Germline loops: CDR1 MGHRA, CDR2 YSYEKL. Trimming cost V 5 bases and J 6 bases, with 10 bases left between them.

This chain links TRBV11-2 with TRBJ1-2; perhaps TRBD1 as D (6 bases). Trimming removed 1 base from V and 5 bases from J, with 8 bases in between. CDR1 and CDR2 (germline): SGHAT, FQNNGV. CDR3 length: 13 residues. The CDR3 reads CASSLGTGYGYTF. CDR3 coding DNA: TGTGCCAGCAGCTTAGGAACAGGGTATGGCTACACCTTC.

The J gene is TRBJ1-1, the V gene TRBV29-1; 9 bases align to TRBD1. Trimming took 4 bases from V and 0 from J; bases not matched to a gene: 3. The CDR3 length is 14 residues. Per germline, CDR1 SQVTM and CDR2 ANQGSEA. CDR3: CSVGTGGLNTEAFF. The CDR3 DNA reads TGCAGCGTTGGCACAGGGGGCTTGAACACTGAAGCTTTCTTT. Full variable domain (rest looked up from reference TRBV29-1 and TRBJ1-1): SAVISQKPSRDICQRGTSLTIQCQVDSQVTMMFWYRQQPGQSLTLIATANQGSEATYESGFVIDKFPISRPNLTFSTLTVSNMSPEDSSIYLCSVGTGGLNTEAFFGQGTRLTVV.

The chain combines TRBV9 with TRBJ1-2, with D perhaps TRBD1 (6 bases). CDR3 size: 15 residues. CDR1 is SGDLS, CDR2 YYNGEE, per germline. Trimming took off 3 bases at V and 0 bases at J, with 12 bases between the two ends. The CDR3 DNA reads TGTGCCAGCAGCGCCGCAGCAGGGGCTAACTATGGCTACACCTTC. Protein sequence: CASSAAAGANYGYTF.

The chain combines TRBV5-4 with TRBJ1-1; tentatively, D is TRBD1 (5 bases). V was pared by 4 bases and J by 1 base, with 8 bases between. CDR3 length equals 13 residues. The germline V gene encodes CDR1 SGHNT and CDR2 YYREEE (reference sequence). The CDR3 DNA reads as TGTGCCAGCAGCAAGACAGCGAACACTGAAGCTTTCTTT. Translated: CASSKTANTEAFF.

This sequence joins TRBV5-1 and TRBJ1-2, with D possibly being TRBD1 (6 bases). V lost 4 bases and J lost 7, with 17 bases in between. This CDR3 has 14 amino acids. Germline lookup yields CDR1 SGHRS and CDR2 YFSETQ. CDR3 region: CASSPDSLYGGYTF. As DNA, the CDR3 is TGCGCCAGCAGCCCGGACAGCCTCTATGGTGGCTACACCTTC.

This clone turned up a few times. This rearrangement joins TRBV7-2 to TRBJ1-5; D remains ambiguous. V dropped 5 bases and J dropped 7 bases, with 15 bases sitting between them. This CDR3 spans 14 amino acids. Germline assignment: CDR1 SGHTA and CDR2 FQGNSA. The CDR3 DNA reads as TGTGCCAGCAGCCTACTATGGGAGGGACAGCCCCAGCATTTT. This sequence encodes CASSLLWEGQPQHF.

The V and J genes are TRBV19 and TRBJ1-5; D call uncertain. This CDR3 comprises 15 residues. Trimming pared 7 bases from V and 0 bases from J, leaving 13 bases between. CDR1 is LNHDA, CDR2 SQIVND, per germline (reference sequence). This CDR3 is CASNMGQYSNQPQHF. In DNA form, the CDR3 reads TGTGCCAGTAATATGGGCCAATATAGCAATCAGCCCCAGCATTTT. Complete variable domain (other parts from reference TRBV19 and TRBJ1-5): DGGITQSPKYLFRKEGQNVTLSCEQNLNHDAMYWYRQDPGQGLRLIYYSQIVNDFQKGDIAEGYSVSREKKESFPLTVTSAQKNPTAFYLCASNMGQYSNQPQHFGDGTRLSIL.

As concerns this clone: The same CDR3 arises from other DNA sequences in this sample as well. The V call is TRBV5-1, the J call TRBJ2-7, with TRBD2 as a possible D gene (5 bases). Per germline, CDR1 SGHRS and CDR2 YFSETQ. The CDR3 length is 12 residues. V was clipped by 2 bases and J by 7 bases, with 10 bases between them. CDR3 DNA: TGCGCCAGCAGCTTCAGCGGCGGGGAGCAGTACGTC. This codes for CASSFSGGEQYV.

The V gene is TRBV11-3, the J gene TRBJ2-3, with a tentative D call TRBD2 (6 bases). The CDR3 spans 15 residues. V lost 5 bases and J lost 5, with 17 bases in between. The V gene's germline CDR1 is SGHNT and CDR2 YENEEA. The CDR3 protein is CASSRPGERIDTQYF. The DNA for the CDR3 is TGTGCCAGCAGCCGCCCGGGGGAGCGGATAGATACGCAGTATTTT.

Here the CDR3 DNA reads TGTGCCAGCAGCTTAGAGCCAGGGTATGGCTACACCTTC. Protein sequence: CASSLEPGYGYTF. V and J are TRBV7-6 and TRBJ1-2; D is perhaps TRBD1 (5 bases). This CDR3 spans 13 amino acids. CDR1 is SGHVS, CDR2 FNYEAQ, per germline. V was clipped by 1 base and J by 5 bases, with 8 bases between them.

This rearrangement joins TRBV25-1 to TRBJ1-6; 9 nucleotides agree with TRBD1. The length of the CDR3 is 14 residues. Germline-derived CDR1 and CDR2 are MGHDK and SYGVNS. Germline trimming cut 8 bases from V and 13 bases from J; bases unmatched to any gene: 12. The CDR3 protein is CASGFVTGGQPLHF. The DNA for the CDR3 is TGTGCCAGCGGTTTTGTGACAGGGGGTCAGCCCCTCCACTTT.

This chain uses TRBV7-3 with TRBJ1-1; D gene unclear. Germline CDR1 is SGHTA and CDR2 is FQGTGA. The CDR3 spans 13 residues. The V end lost 2 bases, the J end lost 5 bases, and 9 bases lay between the germline ends. The CDR3 spells CASSLFSETEAFF. As DNA, the CDR3 is TGTGCCAGCAGCTTATTTAGCGAGACTGAAGCTTTCTTT.

There are a few counts of this clone. This chain joins TRBV15 and TRBJ2-3; D is perhaps TRBD1 (6 bases). This CDR3 comprises 16 residues. The germline gives CDR1 LNHNV, CDR2 YYDKDF (reference sequence). V was trimmed by 3 bases and J by 2 bases, leaving 15 bases between them. Written as DNA, the CDR3 is TGTGCCACCAGCAGCCGGGACACGAAAATCACAGATACGCAGTATTTT. This sequence encodes CATSSRDTKITDTQYF.